The clone carrying this T cell receptor beta chain turned up a few times. Its antigen is not known. Trimming took 0 bases from V and 4 from J, leaving 18 bases between them. Germline V gene sequence: CDR1 DFQATT, CDR2 SNEGSKA (reference sequence). The CDR3 totals 16 residues. Per-sample yields of isolated PBMCs were at least 6.5 million. The data are from a study of blood T cells in healthy people across ages. Study in general: Researchers report that template switching captured about one barcoded beta molecule per two T cells.

Findings of the study overall: The study found more naive CD4+ cells and higher diversity in long-lived than aged donors. Donor CMV infection status was unknown, possibly confounding age-related changes in expanded clonotypes.

A second PCR of 7 to 11 cycles used a sample-barcoded 5' primer and a J-beta primer mix. TCRdb itself ran the 5' RACE reads through MiXCR, one entry per CDR3 protein. The table includes over 1,500,000 distinct CDR3 sequences, 49% detected once. The chain is built from TRBV20-1 and TRBJ2-5; D is possibly TRBD2 (5 bases). The source of this sequence is a woman in her thirties or forties in good health. What was sequenced was blood. CDR3 sequence: CSAREHRAGIIETQYF. The CDR3 coding sequence is TGCAGTGCTAGAGAACACCGGGCCGGGATAATAGAGACCCAGTACTTC.